The 17 T cell receptor beta chains presented below share a single source sample, sequenced in a study of T cell changes during pregnancy in multiple sclerosis. Sequencing was performed with immunoSEQ multiplex PCR; in TCRdb, only in-frame clones are kept and a portion is missing. In the table there are roughly 40,000 clones, 90% to 95% of which are singletons. The material was peripheral blood, obtained before pregnancy. The receptors stem from a female donor with multiple sclerosis, enrolled in a pregnancy study.

This chain links TRBV6-5 with TRBJ1-4; TRBD1 is a possible D gene (6 bases). V was cut by 4 bases and J by 7 bases, with 10 bases left in between. The CDR3 has 13 residues. Germline V CDR1 and CDR2: MNHEY, SVGAGI. CDR3 DNA: TGTGCCAGCAGTTGGACCAGGGGTGAAAAACTGTTTTTT. This encodes CASSWTRGEKLFF.

The chain couples TRBV7-9 to TRBJ1-1, with 7 nucleotides matching TRBD1. The germline CDR1 and CDR2 sequences are SEHNR and FQNEAQ (reference sequence). V was clipped by 5 bases and J by 7 bases; unmatched bases: 7. The CDR3 has 13 residues. The CDR3 is CASSNLRDSEAFF. The CDR3 DNA reads as TGTGCCAGCAGCAATCTTCGGGACAGTGAAGCTTTCTTT.

The chain is built from TRBV2 and TRBJ2-7, with TRBD1 as a possible D gene (5 bases). Germline V gives CDR1 SNHLY, CDR2 FYNNEI. This CDR3 comprises 15 residues. V was trimmed by 1 base and J by 3 bases, leaving 13 bases between them. CDR3 region: CASSEGWGVSYEQYF. The CDR3 DNA sequence: TGTGCCAGCAGTGAAGGATGGGGCGTTAGCTACGAGCAGTACTTC. The full variable domain, rest sourced from reference TRBV2 and TRBJ2-7, is EPEVTQTPSHQVTQMGQEVILRCVPISNHLYFYWYRQILGQKVEFLVSFYNNEISEKSEIFDDQFSVERPDGSNFTLKIRSTKLEDSAMYFCASSEGWGVSYEQYFGPGTRLTVT.

This sequence joins TRBV7-2 and TRBJ1-5; D not certain. V was pared by 0 bases and J by 6 bases, with 12 bases between. Per germline, CDR1 SGHTA and CDR2 FQGNSA. CDR3 length: 15 amino acids. CDR3 residues: CASSLAGGSGQPQHF. The CDR3 nucleotides read TGTGCCAGCAGCTTAGCTGGCGGGTCGGGTCAGCCCCAGCATTTT.

The V call is TRBV6-1, the J call TRBJ2-1; 8 nucleotides agree with TRBD2. This CDR3 has 15 residues. Losses at the gene ends were 2 bases for V and 0 bases for J; bases not matched to a gene: 0. Per germline, CDR1 MNHNS and CDR2 SASEGT. CDR3 loop: CASSELAGSYNEQFF. The CDR3 bases are TGTGCCAGCAGTGAACTAGCGGGCTCCTACAATGAGCAGTTCTTC.

The chain combines TRBV19 with TRBJ1-2; D not resolved. Germline assignment: CDR1 LNHDA and CDR2 SQIVND (reference sequence). Trimming cost V 7 bases and J 0 bases, with 18 bases left between them. There are 16 residues in the CDR3. CDR3 sequence (DNA): TGTGCCAGTACCAAAACAGCGGCGGCCCCTAACTATGGCTACACCTTC. It encodes CASTKTAAAPNYGYTF.

This sequence joins TRBV18 and TRBJ2-1, with 9 bases fitting TRBD2. The ends lost 2 bases at V and 4 bases at J; junction bases unmatched: 3. The CDR3 is 15 amino acids. CDR1 and CDR2 from the germline V gene are KGHSH and LQKENI. The CDR3 DNA reads TGTGCCAGCTCACCAACTAGCGGGCGTTACAATGAGCAGTTCTTC. Its protein is CASSPTSGRYNEQFF.

Turning to this clone: Given the absence of the conserved phenylalanine or tryptophan at the CDR3 end, a read error is likely. The limits of the CDR3 on the DNA are not certain, so only TCRdb's listed CDR3 is given. The V call is TRBV11-3, the J call TRBJ1-2. The CDR3 is made up of 16 amino acids, end residues included. Per germline, CDR1 SGHNT and CDR2 YENEEA. The CDR3: CASSLDQSGSRTARIS.

The chain joins TRBV10-3 to TRBJ2-2, with TRBD2 identical over 9 bases. Germline trimming cut 2 bases from V and 3 bases from J; bases unmatched to any gene: 4. The germline CDR1 and CDR2 sequences are ENHRY and SYGVKD. CDR3 length equals 16 residues. CDR3 in DNA: TGTGCCATCAGTGAGATGGCGGGAGGGGACACCGGGGAGCTGTTTTTT. Amino acid sequence: CAISEMAGGDTGELFF.

CDR3 bases: TGCGCCAGCAGCCTAGACAGGGATGACGCTGAAGCTTTCTTT. It yields the protein CASSLDRDDAEAFF. The J gene is TRBJ1-1, the V gene TRBV5-1; 7 bases are a match to TRBD1. The CDR3 has 14 amino acids. The V gene's germline CDR1 is SGHRS and CDR2 YFSETQ. Trimming took 4 bases from V and 6 from J; bases not matched to a gene: 9.

The V call is TRBV11-2, the J call TRBJ1-5; 7 nucleotides line up with TRBD1. Germline V lookup: CDR1 SGHAT, CDR2 FQNNGV. The CDR3 has 16 residues. The ends lost 2 bases at V and 3 bases at J; junction bases unmatched: 7. The CDR3 region has the DNA TGTGCCAGCAGCTTAAACGGACAGGCCTCCAATCAGCCCCAGCATTTT. Translation: CASSLNGQASNQPQHF.

This clone appeared once. V usage is TRBV7-9 and J usage is TRBJ1-2; tentative D call: TRBD1 (5 bases). V lost 5 bases, J lost 4 bases, and 14 bases lay in between. This CDR3 has 14 amino acids. Germline assignment: CDR1 SEHNR and CDR2 FQNEAQ (reference sequence). For the CDR3, the DNA is TGTGCCAGCAGCGGGATCAAGGGGATCTATGGCTACACCTTC. Amino acid sequence: CASSGIKGIYGYTF.

V is TRBV28 and J is TRBJ2-1; 8 positions agree with TRBD1. This CDR3 spans 15 amino acids. Looked up from germline, CDR1 is MDHEN and CDR2 is SYDVKM. The V and J ends lost 10 bases and 0 bases, in that order; junction bases with no gene match: 8. CDR3 coding DNA: TGTGCCACCACCGGACAGGGTCGCTCCTACAATGAGCAGTTCTTC. Its protein is CATTGQGRSYNEQFF.

The chain combines TRBV30 with TRBJ1-3; D possibly corresponds to TRBD1 (6 bases). CDR1 and CDR2 from the germline V gene are GTSNPN and SVGIG (reference sequence). V lost 5 bases and J lost 2, with 16 bases in between. This CDR3 is built from 15 residues. The CDR3 DNA is TGTGCCTGGTCTGTACAGGGTTTTCCTGGAAACACCATATATTTT. Protein product: CAWSVQGFPGNTIYF.

The chain links TRBV27 to TRBJ1-1, with unresolved D. V gave up 2 bases and J gave up 4 bases, with 8 bases separating them. The CDR3 has 13 residues. Per germline, CDR1 MNHEY and CDR2 SMNVEV (reference sequence). The CDR3 sequence: CASSLNSRTEAFF. The DNA of the CDR3 is TGTGCCAGCAGTTTAAACAGTCGCACTGAAGCTTTCTTT.

With regard to this clone: The sample has other DNA sequences that encode this CDR3 too. The chain recombines TRBV7-9 with TRBJ2-7; D remains ambiguous. CDR3 length equals 14 residues. Per the germline V gene, CDR1 is SEHNR and CDR2 is FQNEAQ (reference sequence). V was clipped by 1 base and J by 1 base, with 8 bases between them. In DNA form, the CDR3 reads TGTGCCAGCAGCTTAGGAGGCGCGTCCTACGAGCAGTACTTC. Its protein product is CASSLGGASYEQYF.

The V and J genes are TRBV30 and TRBJ2-7, with D perhaps TRBD2 (5 bases). V was shortened by 2 bases and J by 7 bases, with 9 bases between the two germline ends. This CDR3 comprises 11 residues. The germline V gene encodes CDR1 GTSNPN and CDR2 SVGIG (reference sequence). Here the CDR3 reads CAWSYPGEQYF. CDR3 coding DNA: TGTGCCTGGAGTTATCCGGGAGAGCAGTACTTC.